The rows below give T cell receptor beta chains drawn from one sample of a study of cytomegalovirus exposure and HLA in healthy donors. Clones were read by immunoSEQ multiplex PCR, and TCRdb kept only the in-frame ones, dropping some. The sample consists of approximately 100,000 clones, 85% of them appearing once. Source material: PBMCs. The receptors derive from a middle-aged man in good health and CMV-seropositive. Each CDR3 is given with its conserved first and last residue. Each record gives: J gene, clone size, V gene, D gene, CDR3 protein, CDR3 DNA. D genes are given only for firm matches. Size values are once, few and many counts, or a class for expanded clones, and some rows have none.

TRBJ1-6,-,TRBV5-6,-,CASSPTGGLESPLHF,TGTGCCAGCAGCCCAACGGGGGGATTGGAGTCACCCCTCCACTTT
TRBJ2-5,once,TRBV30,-,CAWSAYSQETQYF,TGTGCCTGGAGCGCATACAGTCAAGAGACCCAGTACTTC
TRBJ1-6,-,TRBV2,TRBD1,CASNDRGVESPLHF,TGTGCCAGCAACGACAGGGGCGTTGAGTCACCCCTCCACTTT
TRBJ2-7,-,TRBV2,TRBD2,CASSSGRKYEQYF,TGTGCCAGCAGTAGCGGGAGGAAGTACGAGCAGTACTTC
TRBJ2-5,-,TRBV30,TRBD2,CAWSETSGSRETQYF,TGTGCCTGGAGTGAGACTAGCGGGAGTCGAGAGACCCAGTACTTC
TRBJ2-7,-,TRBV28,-,CASSLSYYEQYF,TGTGCCAGCAGTTTATCCTACTACGAGCAGTACTTC
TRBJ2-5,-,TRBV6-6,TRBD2,CASIALAGAGETQYF,TGTGCCAGCATCGCACTAGCGGGAGCGGGAGAGACCCAGTACTTC
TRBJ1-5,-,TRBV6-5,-,CASSTDSVQPQHF,TGTGCCAGCAGTACCGACAGCGTCCAGCCCCAGCATTTT
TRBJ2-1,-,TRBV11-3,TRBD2,CASSPGGGWRDYNEQFF,TGTGCCAGCAGTCCCGGGGGAGGGTGGCGGGATTACAATGAGCAGTTCTTC
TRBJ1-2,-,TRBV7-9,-,CASSPKGAYGYTF,TGTGCCAGCAGCCCCAAAGGGGCGTATGGCTACACCTTC
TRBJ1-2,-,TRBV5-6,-,CASIKGGNYGYTF,TGTGCCAGCATCAAGGGGGGGAATTATGGCTACACCTTC
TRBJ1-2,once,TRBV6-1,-,CASSATDGDGYTF,TGTGCCAGCAGTGCGACCGACGGGGATGGCTACACCTTC
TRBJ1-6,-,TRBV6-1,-,CASSEGGDSPLHF,TGTGCCAGCAGTGAAGGGGGGGATTCACCCCTCCACTTT
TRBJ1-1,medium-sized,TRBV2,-,CASSALQVNTEAFF,TGTGCCAGCAGCGCCTTACAGGTGAACACTGAAGCTTTCTTT
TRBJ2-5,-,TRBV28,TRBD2,CASRMGLAGPSQYF,TGTGCCAGCAGAATGGGACTAGCGGGGCCATCCCAGTACTTC
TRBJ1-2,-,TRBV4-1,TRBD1,CASSHPTGGAYGYTF,TGCGCCAGCAGCCACCCGACAGGGGGCGCCTATGGCTACACCTTC
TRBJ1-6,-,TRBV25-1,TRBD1,CASRGQGYNSPLHF,TGTGCCAGCAGGGGACAGGGCTATAATTCACCCCTCCACTTT
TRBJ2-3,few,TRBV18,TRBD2,CASARSGKTDTQYF,TGTGCCAGCGCGCGTAGCGGGAAAACAGATACGCAGTATTTT
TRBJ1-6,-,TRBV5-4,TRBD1,CASSPEGGPLHF,TGTGCCAGCAGCCCCGAAGGGGGCCCCCTCCACTTT
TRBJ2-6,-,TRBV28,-,CASSLSRATGANVLTF,TGTGCCAGCAGTTTATCCAGGGCCACTGGGGCCAACGTCCTGACTTTC
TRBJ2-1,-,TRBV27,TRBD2,CASTQAGVGYNEQFF,TGTGCCAGCACCCAAGCGGGAGTGGGTTACAATGAGCAGTTCTTC
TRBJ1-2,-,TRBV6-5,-,CASRGLYGYTF,TGTGCCAGCAGGGGGCTATATGGCTACACCTTC
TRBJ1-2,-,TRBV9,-,CASSVSQNYGYTF,TGTGCCAGCAGCGTAAGTCAGAACTATGGCTACACCTTC
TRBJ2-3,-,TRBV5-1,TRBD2,CASSLTSGSSDTQYF,TGCGCCAGCAGCTTGACTAGCGGGAGCTCAGATACGCAGTATTTT
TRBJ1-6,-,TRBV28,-,CAVPGQANSPLHF,TGTGCCGTTCCGGGACAAGCGAATTCACCCCTCCACTTT
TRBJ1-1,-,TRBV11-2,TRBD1,CASSSDRETEAFF,TGTGCCAGCAGCTCGGACAGGGAGACTGAAGCTTTCTTT
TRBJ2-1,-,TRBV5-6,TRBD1,CASSWDSTGDEQFF,TGTGCCAGCAGCTGGGACAGCACGGGCGATGAGCAGTTCTTC
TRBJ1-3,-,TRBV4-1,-,CASSQDGQSGNTIYF,TGCGCCAGCAGCCAAGACGGACAGTCTGGAAACACCATATATTTT
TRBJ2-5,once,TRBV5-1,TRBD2,CASSLEGAGVGEQYF,TGCGCCAGCAGCTTGGAAGGAGCGGGGGTTGGAGAGCAGTACTTC
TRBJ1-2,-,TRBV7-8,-,CASSLDRDYGYTF,TGTGCCAGCAGCTTAGACAGGGACTATGGCTACACCTTC
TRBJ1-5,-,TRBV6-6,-,CASSYRGGNQPQHF,TGTGCCAGCAGTTACAGGGGTGGGAATCAGCCCCAGCATTTT
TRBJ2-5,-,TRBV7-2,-,CASSSLLSETQYF,TGTGCCAGCAGCTCCCTCCTTAGTGAGACCCAGTACTTC
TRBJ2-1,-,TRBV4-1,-,CASSQDFTPYNEQFF,TGCGCCAGCAGCCAAGATTTCACTCCCTACAATGAGCAGTTCTTC
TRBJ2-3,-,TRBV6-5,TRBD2,CASSPTSGGTDTQYF,TGTGCCAGCAGCCCGACTAGCGGGGGCACAGATACGCAGTATTTT
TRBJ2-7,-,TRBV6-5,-,CASSPLGGGEQYF,TGTGCCAGCAGTCCCCTTGGGGGCGGGGAGCAGTACTTC
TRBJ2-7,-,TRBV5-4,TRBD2,CASSLAAGASPEQYF,TGTGCCAGCAGCTTGGCCGCGGGAGCTTCCCCCGAGCAGTACTTC
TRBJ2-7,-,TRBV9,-,CASSVEPGGYYEQYF,TGTGCCAGCAGCGTAGAACCCGGGGGATACTACGAGCAGTACTTC
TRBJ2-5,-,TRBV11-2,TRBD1,CASSRTGPETQYF,TGTGCCAGCAGCCGGACAGGGCCAGAGACCCAGTACTTC
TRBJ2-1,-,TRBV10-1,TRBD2,CASSEGGLAGGLGEQFF,TGCGCCAGCAGTGAGGGGGGACTAGCGGGAGGGCTAGGTGAGCAGTTCTTC
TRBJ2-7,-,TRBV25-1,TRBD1,CASKGQGAYEQYF,TGTGCCAGCAAGGGACAGGGGGCCTACGAGCAGTACTTC
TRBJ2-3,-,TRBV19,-,CASSRQHGDTQYF,TGTGCCAGTAGCAGACAGCACGGAGATACGCAGTATTTT